This T cell receptor (beta chain) was sequenced for a study of T cells in Graves' hyperthyroidism and ophthalmopathy. An absence of ophthalmopathy progression within 18 months meant stable Graves' hyperthyroidism. A patient was excluded if there was uncontrolled infection, other autoimmune disease, pregnancy or lactation. This clonotype was detected only a few times. Researchers took RNA transcripts and amplified the TCR beta CDR3 regions from them. With the HTBI primer set, the TCR CDR3 went through a first round of RT-PCR. TCRdb independently ran MiXCR on the multiplex PCR reads; one entry per CDR3 protein. The repertoire holds 600,000 to 650,000 distinct CDR3 sequences, with roughly 16% as singletons. This receptor was obtained from a young woman with Graves' hyperthyroidism. What was sequenced was blood.

The CDR3 reads CASSSLAAGEQFF. The CDR3 nucleotides read TGTGCCAGCAGCTCCCTAGCGGCGGGTGAGCAGTTCTTC. The chain carries TRBV9 and TRBJ2-1, with 7 bases that match TRBD2. This CDR3 is built from 13 residues. From germline, CDR1 is SGDLS and CDR2 YYNGEE. Trimming cost V 4 bases and J 9 bases; bases outside gene matches: 7.